This TCR beta chain was obtained from a study of shared clonotypes between healthy human individuals. For the study at large: A few men and a couple of women, aged 18 to 49, were donors. Study outcomes and limitations: Clonotypes shared by all four sorted-subset donors had higher generation probabilities than non-shared clonotypes.

As regards this clone: The antigen remains undetermined.

The naive CD8 subset, CD45RO-negative cells positively selected for CCR7, excluded terminally differentiated effector memory CD45RA+ cells. An assay was performed, and its level was deep. This table comes from immunoSEQ multiplex PCR, and its TCRdb copy is limited to in-frame clones, with some not included. This table holds hundreds of thousands of clones, 96% found once. This TCR was sampled from a woman aged 25-40 years in good health. Sequenced material: naive CD8+ T cells sorted from blood.

The CDR3 loop is CASSQTGGFTGELFF. The CDR3 bases are TGTGCCAGCAGTCAGACAGGGGGCTTTACCGGGGAGCTGTTTTTT. The V gene is TRBV6-5, the J gene TRBJ2-2; 10 bases agree with TRBD1. Losses at the gene ends were 5 bases for V and 5 bases for J; bases not matched to a gene: 5. The CDR3 covers 15 residues. From germline, CDR1 is MNHEY and CDR2 SVGAGI.